Listed here are 23 T cell receptor beta chains from one sample, sequenced in a study of CD8 T cells in Susac syndrome. The RNA input was roughly 0.45 to 1 ug, and it was reverse transcribed with random hexamers. One entry per CDR3 protein results from TCRdb running MiXCR on the immunoSEQ multiplex PCR reads. The sample includes 180,000 or so distinct CDR3 sequences, roughly 96% of them seen just once. Sequences were obtained from CD4+ T cells from PBMCs. The receptor set was obtained from a human donor in good health.

This chain links TRBV29-1 with TRBJ2-5, with 8 nucleotides matching TRBD1. The V segment lost 4 bases and the J segment 4 bases; nucleotides outside the gene matches: 11. This CDR3 has 15 residues. The germline CDR1 and CDR2 sequences are SQVTM and ANQGSEA. The CDR3: CSVGRMGTGRETQYF. CDR3 DNA sequence: TGCAGCGTTGGGCGAATGGGGACAGGTCGAGAGACCCAGTACTTC.

The J gene is TRBJ2-3, the V gene TRBV9, with 13 bases matching TRBD2. V gave up 4 bases and J gave up 0 bases; unmatched junction bases: 5. The CDR3 covers 17 residues. CDR1 and CDR2 (germline): SGDLS, YYNGEE. The CDR3 reads CASSSGTSGTSTDTQYF. In nucleotides, the CDR3 is TGTGCCAGCAGCTCAGGGACTAGCGGGACTAGCACAGATACGCAGTATTTT.

V is TRBV20-1 and J is TRBJ2-3; D not certain. There are 14 residues in the CDR3. The V end lost 6 bases, the J end lost 0 bases, and 13 bases lay between the germline ends. The germline V gene encodes CDR1 DFQATT and CDR2 SNEGSKA (reference sequence). The CDR3 bases are TGCAGTGCCCCCGCGGTAGTCAGCACAGATACGCAGTATTTT. Protein product: CSAPAVVSTDTQYF.

CDR3 sequence: CASSLGQSSGTDTQYF. As DNA, the CDR3 is TGCGCCAGCAGCCTAGGACAGAGCTCGGGCACAGATACGCAGTATTTT. The chain employs TRBV4-1 and TRBJ2-3; D is perhaps TRBD1 (6 bases). Per germline, CDR1 MGHRA and CDR2 YSYEKL. This CDR3 contains 16 residues. Trimming took off 4 bases at V and 1 base at J, with 15 bases between the two ends.

V is TRBV10-3 and J is TRBJ2-3, with a tentative D call TRBD1 (5 bases). Per germline, CDR1 ENHRY and CDR2 SYGVKD. V shed 9 bases and J shed 5 bases, with 18 bases lying between them. This CDR3 comprises 14 residues. CDR3 bases: TGTGCCATAAGAAAGAACGACAGAGGAGATACGCAGTATTTT. It encodes CAIRKNDRGDTQYF.

The chain has TRBV20-1 and TRBJ2-3; 8 nucleotides agree with TRBD1. This CDR3 has 15 residues. Germline CDR1 DFQATT, CDR2 SNEGSKA (reference sequence). V dropped 6 bases and J dropped 0; count of bases not matched to a gene: 8. CDR3 amino acids: CSAEPGTGSTDTQYF. The CDR3 DNA is TGCAGTGCCGAACCCGGGACAGGCAGCACAGATACGCAGTATTTT.

This chain links TRBV7-2 with TRBJ2-7; a weak D match, TRBD2 (5 bases). This CDR3 comprises 12 residues. Germline CDR1 reads SGHTA; CDR2 reads FQGNSA. Trimming shortened V by 3 bases and J by 6 bases, and 9 bases separated the two germline ends. The CDR3, as DNA: TGTGCCAGCAGCTTCCTAGGAGGCGAGCAGTACTTC. This translates into CASSFLGGEQYF.

V is TRBV5-4 and J is TRBJ2-6; D is unclear. Germline V gene data show CDR1 as SGHNT and CDR2 as YYREEE (reference sequence). The CDR3 has 14 residues. With 3 bases removed from V and 2 bases from J, the gap between germline ends came to 6 bases. CDR3 sequence: CASSYRPGANVLTF. The CDR3 region has the DNA TGTGCCAGCAGCTATAGACCTGGGGCCAACGTCCTGACTTTC.

The chain employs TRBV5-6 and TRBJ1-2, with a weak D call TRBD1 (5 bases). V shed 4 bases and J shed 5 bases, with 12 bases lying between them. The CDR3 spans 13 residues. CDR1 and CDR2 from the germline V gene are SGHDT and YYEEEE. The CDR3 loop reads CASSTSTAYGYTF. CDR3 nucleotides: TGTGCCAGCAGCACGTCGACAGCGTATGGCTACACCTTC.

V gene TRBV15 combines with J gene TRBJ2-7; possibly TRBD1 or TRBD2 for D (5 bases each). Germline values: CDR1 LNHNV, CDR2 YYDKDF (reference sequence). Trimming removed 1 base at V and 2 bases at J, with 9 bases between. This CDR3 contains 14 residues. Written as DNA, the CDR3 is TGTGCCACCAGCAGAGGGGGGATGCCCTACGAGCAGTACGTC. This sequence encodes CATSRGGMPYEQYV.

The J gene is TRBJ2-3, the V gene TRBV20-1, with 12 bases that match TRBD2. The CDR3 spans 14 residues. Germline CDR1 DFQATT, CDR2 SNEGSKA (reference sequence). V lost 6 bases, J lost 3 bases, and 4 bases stayed unmatched. The DNA of the CDR3 is TGCAGTGCGCCCGGACTAGCGGGGACAGATACGCAGTATTTT. This sequence encodes CSAPGLAGTDTQYF.

This clonotype was recorded only once. This chain connects TRBV29-1 to TRBJ1-1; 9 bases are shared with TRBD1. The CDR3 runs 14 residues. V was clipped by 6 bases and J by 4 bases; unmatched bases: 9. Germline values: CDR1 SQVTM, CDR2 ANQGSEA. This chain's CDR3 is CSVLETGGSTEAFF. The CDR3 nucleotides are TGCAGCGTCCTTGAGACAGGGGGTAGCACTGAAGCTTTCTTT.

The chain recombines TRBV20-1 with TRBJ2-7; TRBD2 aligns across 7 bases. Germline lookup yields CDR1 DFQATT and CDR2 SNEGSKA (reference sequence). V was pared by 4 bases and J by 5 bases, with 8 bases of the junction left unmatched. The CDR3 sequence is 13 residues long. CDR3: CSANLPTSDEQYF. CDR3 coding DNA: TGCAGTGCTAACCTCCCAACTAGCGACGAGCAGTACTTC.

The chain recombines TRBV19 with TRBJ1-2; D gene ambiguous. This CDR3 contains 13 residues. V lost 0 bases and J lost 5, with 7 bases in between. CDR1 is LNHDA and CDR2 is SQIVND in the germline V gene (reference sequence). The CDR3 DNA is TGTGCCAGTAGTATAGACTTGACTTATGGCTACACCTTC. The encoded protein is CASSIDLTYGYTF.

V and J are TRBV29-1 and TRBJ1-4; tentatively, D is TRBD1 (5 bases). CDR3 length: 14 amino acids. V was clipped by 6 bases and J by 5 bases, with 16 bases between them. Germline CDR1 SQVTM, CDR2 ANQGSEA. In nucleotides, the CDR3 is TGCAGCGTATCAGTTGGTGGGGGGAATGAAAAACTGTTTTTT. Its translation: CSVSVGGGNEKLFF. The whole variable domain, remainder taken from reference TRBV29-1 and TRBJ1-4, is SAVISQKPSRDICQRGTSLTIQCQVDSQVTMMFWYRQQPGQSLTLIATANQGSEATYESGFVIDKFPISRPNLTFSTLTVSNMSPEDSSIYLCSVSVGGGNEKLFFGSGTQLSVL.

The V gene is TRBV9, the J gene TRBJ1-6, with D perhaps TRBD1 (5 bases). V gave up 4 bases and J gave up 7 bases, with 15 bases separating them. Germline V lookup: CDR1 SGDLS, CDR2 YYNGEE. This CDR3 comprises 15 residues. CDR3 loop: CASSQFWGINSPLHF. CDR3 coding DNA: TGTGCCAGCAGCCAATTTTGGGGGATCAATTCACCCCTCCACTTT.

The rearrangement uses TRBV7-9 and TRBJ2-1; TRBD2 aligns across 7 bases. With 2 bases clipped from V and 5 bases from J, the junction kept 9 bases outside the gene matches. The CDR3 spans 16 residues. CDR1 SEHNR and CDR2 FQNEAQ come from the germline V gene (reference sequence). This CDR3 is CASSLWRETGHNEQFF. The CDR3 DNA sequence: TGTGCCAGCAGCTTATGGCGGGAGACGGGGCACAATGAGCAGTTCTTC.

The chain recombines TRBV5-1 with TRBJ2-1, with 9 bases that match TRBD2. V lost 3 bases and J lost 9; bases outside the gene matches: 13. Per germline, CDR1 SGHRS and CDR2 YFSETQ. The CDR3 sequence is 16 residues long. The CDR3 sequence: CASSSLVGGGASEQFF. CDR3 DNA: TGCGCCAGCAGCTCCCTCGTGGGCGGGGGGGCCTCTGAGCAGTTCTTC.

This chain uses TRBV28 with TRBJ2-7, with 10 bases lining up with TRBD1. Trimming at V came to 5 bases and at J to 4 bases, leaving 5 bases not matched to a gene. The CDR3 has 14 amino acids. Germline loops: CDR1 MDHEN, CDR2 SYDVKM. The chain's CDR3 is CASSLPGQGYEQYV. CDR3 in DNA: TGTGCCAGCAGTCTCCCGGGACAGGGGTACGAGCAGTACGTC.

This chain uses TRBV15 with TRBJ1-2, with 7 bases aligning to TRBD1. J lost 5 bases, V lost 2 bases, and 5 bases had no gene match. Germline CDR1 reads LNHNV; CDR2 reads YYDKDF (reference sequence). The CDR3 is made up of 14 amino acids. DNA of the CDR3: TGTGCCACCAGCAGACTCGACAGGGAGTATGGCTACACCTTC. It is translated as CATSRLDREYGYTF. The entire variable domain, with the rest obtained from reference TRBV15 and TRBJ1-2, is as follows: DAMVIQNPRYQVTQFGKPVTLSCSQTLNHNVMYWYQQKSSQAPKLLFHYYDKDFNNEADTPDNFQSRRPNTSFCFLDIRSPGLGDTAMYLCATSRLDREYGYTFGSGTRLTVV.

The genes are TRBV29-1 and TRBJ2-2; D gene unclear. The V gene lost 8 bases and the J gene lost 6 bases, with 16 bases spanning the gap. Germline values: CDR1 SQVTM, CDR2 ANQGSEA. The length of the CDR3 is 13 residues. CDR3 region: CSTMSISSGELFF. Written as DNA, the CDR3 is TGCAGCACTATGTCTATCAGCTCCGGGGAGCTGTTTTTT.

This chain uses TRBV29-1 with TRBJ2-5, with TRBD2 matching over 7 bases. Germline V CDR1 and CDR2: SQVTM, ANQGSEA. This CDR3 is built from 14 residues. J lost 2 bases, V lost 7 bases, and 10 bases had no gene match. The CDR3 coding sequence is TGCAGCGGGGGACTTCCGGGACTACAAGAGACCCAGTACTTC. Amino acid sequence: CSGGLPGLQETQYF. Complete variable domain (other parts from reference TRBV29-1 and TRBJ2-5): SAVISQKPSRDICQRGTSLTIQCQVDSQVTMMFWYRQQPGQSLTLIATANQGSEATYESGFVIDKFPISRPNLTFSTLTVSNMSPEDSSIYLCSGGLPGLQETQYFGPGTRLLVL.

The genes are TRBV5-4 and TRBJ2-1; 10 bases match TRBD2. The germline gives CDR1 SGHNT, CDR2 YYREEE (reference sequence). Trimming took 4 bases from V and 9 from J; bases not matched to a gene: 10. The CDR3 length is 15 residues. CDR3 nucleotides: TGTGCCAGCAGCCTGGACAGCGGGAGGGCGCTTGAGCAGTTCTTC. Translation: CASSLDSGRALEQFF.